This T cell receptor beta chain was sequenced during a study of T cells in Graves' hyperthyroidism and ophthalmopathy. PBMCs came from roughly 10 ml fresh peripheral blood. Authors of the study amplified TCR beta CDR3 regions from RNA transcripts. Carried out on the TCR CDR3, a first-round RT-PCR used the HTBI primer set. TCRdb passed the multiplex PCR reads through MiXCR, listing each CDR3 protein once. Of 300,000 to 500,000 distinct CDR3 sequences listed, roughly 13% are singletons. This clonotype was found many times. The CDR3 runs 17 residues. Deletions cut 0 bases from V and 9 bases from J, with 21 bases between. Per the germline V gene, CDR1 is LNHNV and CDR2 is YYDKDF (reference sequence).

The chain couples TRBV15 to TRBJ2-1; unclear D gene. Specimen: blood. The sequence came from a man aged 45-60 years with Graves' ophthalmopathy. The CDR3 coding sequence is TGTGCCACCAGCAGAGATCTGTCTCGGTCGACTGGCGCTGAGCAGTTCTTC. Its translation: CATSRDLSRSTGAEQFF.